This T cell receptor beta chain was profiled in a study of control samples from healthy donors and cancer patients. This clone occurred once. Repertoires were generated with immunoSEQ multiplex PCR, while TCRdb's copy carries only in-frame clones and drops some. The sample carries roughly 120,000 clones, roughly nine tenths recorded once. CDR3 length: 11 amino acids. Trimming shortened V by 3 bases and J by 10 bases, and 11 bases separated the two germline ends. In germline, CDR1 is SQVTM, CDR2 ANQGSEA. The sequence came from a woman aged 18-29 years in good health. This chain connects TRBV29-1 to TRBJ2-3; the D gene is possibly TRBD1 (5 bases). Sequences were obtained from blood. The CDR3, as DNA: TGCAGCGTTGAGTCAGGGAATGCGCAGTATTTT. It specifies CSVESGNAQYF.